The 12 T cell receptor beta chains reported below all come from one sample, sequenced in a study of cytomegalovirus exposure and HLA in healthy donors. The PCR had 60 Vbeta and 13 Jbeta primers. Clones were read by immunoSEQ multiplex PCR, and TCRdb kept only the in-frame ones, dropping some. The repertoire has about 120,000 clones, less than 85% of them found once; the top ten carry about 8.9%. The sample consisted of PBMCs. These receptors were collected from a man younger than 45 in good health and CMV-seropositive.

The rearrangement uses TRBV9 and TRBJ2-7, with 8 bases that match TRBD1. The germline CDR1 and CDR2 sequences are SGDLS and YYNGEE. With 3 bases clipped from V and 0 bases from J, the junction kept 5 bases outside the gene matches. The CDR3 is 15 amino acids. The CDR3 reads CASSGGTGYSYEQYF. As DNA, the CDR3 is TGTGCCAGCAGCGGAGGGACAGGCTACTCCTACGAGCAGTACTTC.

CDR3 region: CASYRQPNSPLHF. The CDR3 DNA is TGTGCCAGCTATCGACAGCCCAATTCACCCCTCCACTTT. This sequence joins TRBV2 and TRBJ1-6; D is perhaps TRBD1 (5 bases). V lost 8 bases and J 7 bases, leaving 12 bases between the germline ends. The CDR3 length is 13 residues. Germline V gives CDR1 SNHLY, CDR2 FYNNEI. Combining the CDR3 with reference TRBV2 and TRBJ1-6 gives the whole variable domain EPEVTQTPSHQVTQMGQEVILRCVPISNHLYFYWYRQILGQKVEFLVSFYNNEISEKSEIFDDQFSVERPDGSNFTLKIRSTKLEDSAMYFCASYRQPNSPLHFGNGTRLTVT.

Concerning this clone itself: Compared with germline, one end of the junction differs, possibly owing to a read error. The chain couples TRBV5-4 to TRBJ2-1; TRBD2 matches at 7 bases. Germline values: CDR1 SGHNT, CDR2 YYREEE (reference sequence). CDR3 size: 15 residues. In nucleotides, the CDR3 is TGTGCCAGCAGCTTGGGACTAGCTAACTACTATGAGCAGTTCTTC. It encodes CASSLGLANYYEQFF.

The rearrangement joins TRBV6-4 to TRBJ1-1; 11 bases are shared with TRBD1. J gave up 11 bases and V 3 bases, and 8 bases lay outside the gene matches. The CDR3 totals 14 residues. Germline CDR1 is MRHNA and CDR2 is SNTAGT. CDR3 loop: CASSEGQGAHSAFF. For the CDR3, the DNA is TGTGCCAGCAGTGAAGGACAGGGGGCTCATTCGGCTTTCTTT.

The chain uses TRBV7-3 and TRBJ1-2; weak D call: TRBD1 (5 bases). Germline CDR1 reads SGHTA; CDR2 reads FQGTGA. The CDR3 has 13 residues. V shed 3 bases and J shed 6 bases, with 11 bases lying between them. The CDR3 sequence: CASSLGGLDGYTF. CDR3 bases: TGTGCCAGCAGCTTGGGGGGACTGGATGGCTACACCTTC.

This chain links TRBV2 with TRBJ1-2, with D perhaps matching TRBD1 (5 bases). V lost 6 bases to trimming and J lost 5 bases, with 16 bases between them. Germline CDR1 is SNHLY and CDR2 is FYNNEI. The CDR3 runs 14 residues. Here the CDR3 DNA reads TGTGCCAGCAGGCTGCAGGGCGCTACTTATGGCTACACCTTC. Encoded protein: CASRLQGATYGYTF.

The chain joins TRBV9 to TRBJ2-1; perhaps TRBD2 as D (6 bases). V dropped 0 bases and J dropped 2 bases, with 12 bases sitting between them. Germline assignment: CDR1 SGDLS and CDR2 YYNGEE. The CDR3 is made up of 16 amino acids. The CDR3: CASSVVAGFTYNEQFF. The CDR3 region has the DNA TGTGCCAGCAGCGTAGTTGCGGGGTTTACCTACAATGAGCAGTTCTTC.

The CDR3, as DNA: TGCGCCAGCAGCCCGGTCCTCTCGGGGGAGCAGTACTTC. Its protein product is CASSPVLSGEQYF. The chain couples TRBV5-1 to TRBJ2-7, with TRBD2 as a possible D gene (5 bases). The V gene's germline CDR1 is SGHRS and CDR2 YFSETQ. This CDR3 is built from 13 residues. With 4 bases removed from V and 7 bases from J, the gap between germline ends came to 15 bases. Together with reference TRBV5-1 and TRBJ2-7, the CDR3 gives the full variable domain: KAGVTQTPRYLIKTRGQQVTLSCSPISGHRSVSWYQQTPGQGLQFLFEYFSETQRNKGNFPGRFSGRQFSNSRSEMNVSTLELGDSALYLCASSPVLSGEQYFGPGTRLTVT.

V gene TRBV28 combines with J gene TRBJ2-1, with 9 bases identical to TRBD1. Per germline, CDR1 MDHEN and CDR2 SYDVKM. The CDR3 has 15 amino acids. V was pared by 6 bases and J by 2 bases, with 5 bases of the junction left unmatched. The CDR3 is CASSPWDRAYNEQFF. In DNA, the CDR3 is TGTGCCAGCAGCCCCTGGGACAGGGCCTACAATGAGCAGTTCTTC. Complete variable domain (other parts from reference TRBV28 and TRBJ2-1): DVKVTQSSRYLVKRTGEKVFLECVQDMDHENMFWYRQDPGLGLRLIYFSYDVKMKEKGDIPEGYSVSREKKERFSLILESASTNQTSMYLCASSPWDRAYNEQFFGPGTRLTVL.

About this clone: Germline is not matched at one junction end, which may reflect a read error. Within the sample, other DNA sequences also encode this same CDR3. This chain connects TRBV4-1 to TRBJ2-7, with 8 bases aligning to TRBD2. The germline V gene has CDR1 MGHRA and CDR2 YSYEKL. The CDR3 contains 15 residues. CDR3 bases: TGCGCCAGCAGCCAAGTAGCGGGGTTCTCCTATGAGCAGTACTTC. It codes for CASSQVAGFSYEQYF.

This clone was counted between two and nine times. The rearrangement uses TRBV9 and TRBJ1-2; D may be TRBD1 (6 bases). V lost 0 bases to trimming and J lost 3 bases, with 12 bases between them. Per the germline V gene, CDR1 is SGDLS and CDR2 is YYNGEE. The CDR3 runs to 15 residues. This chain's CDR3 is CASSVGSTGHYGYTF. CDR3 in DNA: TGTGCCAGCAGCGTAGGATCTACAGGGCACTATGGCTACACCTTC.

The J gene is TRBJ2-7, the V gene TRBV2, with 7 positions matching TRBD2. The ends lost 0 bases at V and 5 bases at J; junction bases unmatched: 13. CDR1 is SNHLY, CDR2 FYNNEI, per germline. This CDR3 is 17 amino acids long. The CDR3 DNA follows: TGTGCCAGCAGTGAAGCGCTTCATGCGGGGGTATGGGACGAGCAGTACTTC. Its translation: CASSEALHAGVWDEQYF.